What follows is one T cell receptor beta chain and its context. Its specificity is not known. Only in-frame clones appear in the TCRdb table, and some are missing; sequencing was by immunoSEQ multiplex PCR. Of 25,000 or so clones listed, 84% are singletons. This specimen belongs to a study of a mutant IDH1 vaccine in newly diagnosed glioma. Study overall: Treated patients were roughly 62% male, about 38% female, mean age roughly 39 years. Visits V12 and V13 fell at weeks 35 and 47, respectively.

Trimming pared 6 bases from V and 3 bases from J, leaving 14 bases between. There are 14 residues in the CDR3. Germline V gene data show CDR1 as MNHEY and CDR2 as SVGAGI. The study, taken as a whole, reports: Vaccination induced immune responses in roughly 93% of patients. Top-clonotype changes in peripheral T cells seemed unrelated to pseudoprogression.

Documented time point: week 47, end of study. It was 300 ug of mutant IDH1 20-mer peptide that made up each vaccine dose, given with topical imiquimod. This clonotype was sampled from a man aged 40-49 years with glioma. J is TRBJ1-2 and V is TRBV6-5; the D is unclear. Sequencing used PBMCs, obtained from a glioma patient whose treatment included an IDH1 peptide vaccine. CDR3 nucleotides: TGTGCCAGCAGCATCCGTGACACTTACTATGGCTACACCTTC. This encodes CASSIRDTYYGYTF.